The 13 T cell receptor beta chains presented below share a single source sample, sequenced in a study of a mutant IDH1 vaccine in newly diagnosed glioma. Time point described: week 35, safety follow-up. Topical imiquimod was applied with each vaccine dose, which held 300 ug of mutant IDH1 20-mer peptide. These receptors have no known antigen. TCRdb keeps only in-frame clones here, not all; method: immunoSEQ multiplex PCR. The table lists about 46,000 clones, roughly 92% of them singletons. This specimen was PBMCs, taken from a glioma patient whose treatment included an IDH1 peptide vaccine. These receptors were obtained from a man in his fifties or sixties with glioma.

This clone is a singleton in its sample. The rearrangement uses TRBV7-9 and TRBJ2-1, with 7 bases matching TRBD2. The germline V gene encodes CDR1 SEHNR and CDR2 FQNEAQ (reference sequence). CDR3 length: 15 residues. J was trimmed by 6 bases and V by 5 bases; bases with no gene match: 10. Here the CDR3 DNA reads TGTGCCAGCAGCCCTTCCGGGGGGAGTTTCAATGAGCAGTTCTTC. Translation gives CASSPSGGSFNEQFF.

CDR3 protein: CSVDGRLQETQYF. CDR3 nucleotides: TGCAGCGTTGATGGCCGACTGCAGGAGACCCAGTACTTC. This chain joins TRBV29-1 and TRBJ2-5; the D is unclear. Germline V gene sequence: CDR1 SQVTM, CDR2 ANQGSEA. This CDR3 contains 13 residues. Trimming removed 3 bases at V and 5 bases at J, with 13 bases between.

J is TRBJ1-6 and V is TRBV25-1; maybe TRBD1 (5 bases). This CDR3 is 14 amino acids long. The germline V gene has CDR1 MGHDK and CDR2 SYGVNS. V gave up 6 bases and J gave up 10 bases, with 16 bases separating them. Here the CDR3 DNA reads TGTGCCAGCAGGGACCCAGGGCGGGAGTCACCCCTCCACTTT. Amino acids: CASRDPGRESPLHF.

Concerning this clone itself: The sample has other DNA sequences that encode this CDR3 too. The chain links TRBV5-4 to TRBJ1-1; no reliable D call. This CDR3 is 14 amino acids long. Trimming took off 0 bases at V and 1 base at J, with 7 bases between the two ends. Germline assignment: CDR1 SGHNT and CDR2 YYREEE (reference sequence). The CDR3 bases are TGTGCCAGCAGCTTGGCGCGGGCGAACACTGAAGCTTTCTTT. It is translated as CASSLARANTEAFF. The full variable domain, completed using reference TRBV5-4 and TRBJ1-1, is ETGVTQSPTHLIKTRGQQVTLRCSSQSGHNTVSWYQQALGQGPQFIFQYYREEENGRGNFPPRFSGLQFPNYSSELNVNALELDDSALYLCASSLARANTEAFFGQGTRLTVV.

For the CDR3, the DNA is TGTGCCAGCACAACGGGGGGCCCCGGGGAGCTGTTTTTT. Amino acids: CASTTGGPGELFF. The chain employs TRBV6-5 and TRBJ2-2, with a possible D match to TRBD2 (7 bases). The germline CDR1 and CDR2 sequences are MNHEY and SVGAGI. V dropped 7 bases and J dropped 6 bases, with 12 bases sitting between them. The CDR3 is made up of 13 amino acids.

V and J are TRBV15 and TRBJ2-1; no clear D gene. The CDR3 loop spans 14 amino acids. The germline V gene encodes CDR1 LNHNV and CDR2 YYDKDF (reference sequence). V was pared by 1 base and J by 0 bases, with 4 bases between. CDR3 protein: CATSRGDSYNEQFF. Here the CDR3 DNA reads TGTGCCACCAGCAGAGGGGACTCCTACAATGAGCAGTTCTTC.

The chain joins TRBV6-6 to TRBJ2-3; 7 bases match TRBD2. Germline CDR1 is MNHNY and CDR2 is SVGAGI (reference sequence). CDR3 length: 14 residues. The V segment lost 4 bases and the J segment 6 bases; nucleotides outside the gene matches: 7. Written as DNA, the CDR3 is TGTGCCAGCAGTTCCCGCAGCGGGATTGATACGCAGTATTTT. Protein product: CASSSRSGIDTQYF.

V is TRBV27 and J is TRBJ1-5, with TRBD1 matching 11 bases. CDR1 and CDR2 from the germline V gene are MNHEY and SMNVEV (reference sequence). The V segment lost 5 bases and the J segment 7 bases; nucleotides outside the gene matches: 7. This CDR3 has 15 amino acids. The CDR3 region is CASSDRTGGWQPQHF. DNA of the CDR3: TGTGCCAGCAGTGACAGGACAGGGGGCTGGCAGCCCCAGCATTTT.

This chain links TRBV19 with TRBJ1-5; TRBD1 matches at 7 bases. J gave up 6 bases and V 7 bases, and 6 bases lay outside the gene matches. The CDR3 loop spans 13 amino acids. CDR1 and CDR2 (germline): LNHDA, SQIVND (reference sequence). The CDR3 sequence: CASKAGTVQPQHF. The CDR3 bases are TGTGCCAGTAAAGCCGGGACAGTTCAGCCCCAGCATTTT.

This chain links TRBV5-5 with TRBJ2-2, with 11 bases aligning to TRBD2. CDR3 length: 16 residues. From germline, CDR1 is SGHKS and CDR2 YYEKEE (reference sequence). V was clipped by 2 bases and J by 1 base; unmatched bases: 1. CDR3 region: CASSFSGRGNTGELFF. The CDR3 DNA reads as TGTGCCAGCAGCTTTAGCGGGAGGGGGAACACCGGGGAGCTGTTTTTT.

Here the CDR3 reads CASSLNGGPAGELFF. Here the CDR3 DNA reads TGCGCCAGCAGCTTGAACGGGGGGCCGGCCGGGGAGCTGTTTTTT. The genes are TRBV5-1 and TRBJ2-2; maybe TRBD2 (7 bases). The CDR3 is 15 amino acids. Germline assignment: CDR1 SGHRS and CDR2 YFSETQ. The germline V and J ends were trimmed by 1 base and 6 bases, with 13 bases remaining between them.

The DNA for the CDR3 is TGTGCCAGCAGCTTCGGGACAGGGGGAAGTAAGCCCCAGCATTTT. Protein sequence: CASSFGTGGSKPQHF. The genes are TRBV13 and TRBJ1-5, with 11 bases matching TRBD1. Germline CDR1 is PRHDT and CDR2 is FYEKMQ (reference sequence). Trimming removed 3 bases from V and 8 bases from J; junction bases left unmatched: 6. The CDR3 covers 15 residues.

V gene TRBV18 combines with J gene TRBJ1-2; 7 bases align to TRBD1. Trimming at V came to 2 bases and at J to 3 bases, leaving 9 bases not matched to a gene. The CDR3 has 16 amino acids. The germline V gene has CDR1 KGHSH and CDR2 LQKENI. The CDR3 DNA reads TGTGCCAGCTCACCAAATACCAACAGGGGCTACTATGGCTACACCTTC. Translating it yields CASSPNTNRGYYGYTF. Filled out from reference TRBV18 and TRBJ1-2, the complete variable domain reads NAGVMQNPRHLVRRRGQEARLRCSPMKGHSHVYWYRQLPEEGLKFMVYLQKENIIDESGMPKERFSAEFPKEGPSILRIQQVVRGDSAAYFCASSPNTNRGYYGYTFGSGTRLTVV.